Each of the 10 T cell receptor beta chains below was sequenced from the same sample in a study of T cell repertoires in cytomegalovirus infection. TCRdb re-called the reads with MiXCR, one entry per CDR3 protein. This table holds about 260,000 distinct CDR3 sequences, roughly 13% found once. The sequencing input was PBMCs. Every receptor here comes from a human donor in good health (CMV status not recorded). Some clones in this sample may be carry-over from other donors' samples.

The rearrangement joins TRBV29-1 to TRBJ2-7, with D unresolved. Germline V gene sequence: CDR1 SQVTM, CDR2 ANQGSEA. This CDR3 has 12 residues. The germline V and J ends were trimmed by 7 bases and 0 bases, with 10 bases remaining between them. CDR3 nucleotide sequence: TGCAGCGCAGAAAAGAGCTCCTACGAGCAGTACTTC. Protein sequence: CSAEKSSYEQYF.

In its sample, this clonotype was seen many times. The gene calls are TRBV7-2 and TRBJ1-5, with TRBD1 as a possible D gene (5 bases). The CDR3 spans 15 residues. Deletions cut 1 base from V and 7 bases from J, with 14 bases between. The germline V gene has CDR1 SGHTA and CDR2 FQGNSA. The CDR3 region is CASSLGVGVGQPQHF. DNA for the CDR3: TGTGCCAGCAGCTTAGGGGTGGGGGTAGGGCAGCCCCAGCATTTT.

The chain combines TRBV20-1 with TRBJ1-2; D remains ambiguous. CDR1 DFQATT and CDR2 SNEGSKA come from the germline V gene (reference sequence). Trimming stripped 6 bases from V and 3 bases from J, with 14 bases between. The CDR3 is 13 amino acids. Written as DNA, the CDR3 is TGCAGTGCCGGCAGGAGGGCGGACTATGGCTACACCTTC. This codes for CSAGRRADYGYTF.

In this sample, this clonotype turned up many times. The junction departs from germline at one end; a sequencing error may be responsible. This sequence joins TRBV7-3 and TRBJ2-1; a possible D gene is TRBD2 (5 bases). CDR1 and CDR2 from the germline V gene are SGHTA and FQGTGA. CDR3 length equals 13 residues. The CDR3: CASSLTSINEQFF. CDR3 DNA sequence: TGTGCCAGCAGTTTAACTAGTATCAATGAGCAGTTCTTC.

This clonotype came up once. A read error may explain this, as a much larger clone is one base away. The chain carries TRBV28 and TRBJ1-2; D uncertain. The CDR3 is 13 amino acids. Germline V gene sequence: CDR1 MDHEN, CDR2 SYDVKM. CDR3 residues: CAGRAPTNYGYTF. As DNA, the CDR3 is TGTGCCGGCAGAGCTCCGACTAACTATGGCTACACCTTC.

The table lists this clonotype with many counts. V and J are TRBV7-2 and TRBJ1-1; D ambiguous. Germline loops: CDR1 SGHTA, CDR2 FQGNSA. Trimming cost V 1 base and J 1 base, with 13 bases left between them. The CDR3 loop spans 16 amino acids. CDR3 in amino acids: CASSLEPPGTNTEAFF. The CDR3 region has the DNA TGTGCCAGCAGCTTAGAACCTCCAGGAACGAACACTGAAGCTTTCTTT.

The sample holds many counts of this clonotype. V and J are TRBV15 and TRBJ1-2; TRBD1 agrees at 9 bases. The CDR3 contains 17 residues. Trimming removed 2 bases from V and 6 bases from J; junction bases left unmatched: 13. Germline CDR1 and CDR2: LNHNV and YYDKDF (reference sequence). Here the CDR3 DNA reads TGTGCCACCAGCAGATCCACTCGACAGGGGGATTGGGATGGCTACACCTTC. Protein: CATSRSTRQGDWDGYTF.

This clonotype appeared many times. The chain is built from TRBV12-3 or TRBV12-4 and TRBJ1-2; possibly TRBD1 for D (5 bases). The CDR3 sequence is 14 residues long. V gave up 5 bases and J gave up 3 bases, with 13 bases separating them. As DNA, the CDR3 is TGTGCCAGCAGTATCCTCGGGGCGGACTATGGCTACACCTTC. Protein sequence: CASSILGADYGYTF.

This clonotype showed up just a few times. The chain is built from TRBV20-1 and TRBJ1-1; D may be TRBD1 (6 bases). V lost 5 bases and J 2 bases, leaving 18 bases between the germline ends. This CDR3 is built from 15 residues. Germline-derived CDR1 and CDR2 are DFQATT and SNEGSKA (reference sequence). The CDR3 nucleotides read TGCAGTGCTGGTAACCCCGGACAGACTAACACTGAAGCTTTCTTT. Protein sequence: CSAGNPGQTNTEAFF.

This clonotype has only a few counts. V usage is TRBV2 and J usage is TRBJ1-1, with 12 bases lining up with TRBD1. V lost 6 bases to trimming and J lost 1 base; unmatched junction nucleotides: 6. There are 16 residues in the CDR3. Germline V lookup: CDR1 SNHLY, CDR2 FYNNEI. This CDR3 is CASRPGQGAGNTEAFF. The CDR3 coding sequence is TGTGCCAGCAGACCGGGACAGGGGGCAGGGAACACTGAAGCTTTCTTT.